This paragraph reports one T cell receptor (beta chain). PCR was performed using 60 Vbeta and 13 Jbeta primers. TCRdb's table, derived via immunoSEQ multiplex PCR, lists solely in-frame clones and lacks some. The sample consists of about 200,000 clones, approximately 78% of them appearing once. This sample is drawn from a study of cytomegalovirus exposure and HLA in healthy donors. This CDR3 is built from 11 residues. Germline CDR1 SQVTM, CDR2 ANQGSEA. This TCR was recovered from a woman aged 40 to 50 in good health and CMV-seronegative. This chain links TRBV29-1 with TRBJ2-5; D remains ambiguous. The end of the DNA fits TRBJ2-7 better, so the J call may be wrong. The sequenced sample consisted of PBMCs. This chain's CDR3 is CSVQVSYEQYF. The CDR3 region has the DNA TGCAGCGTTCAGGTCTCCTACGAGCAGTACTTC.